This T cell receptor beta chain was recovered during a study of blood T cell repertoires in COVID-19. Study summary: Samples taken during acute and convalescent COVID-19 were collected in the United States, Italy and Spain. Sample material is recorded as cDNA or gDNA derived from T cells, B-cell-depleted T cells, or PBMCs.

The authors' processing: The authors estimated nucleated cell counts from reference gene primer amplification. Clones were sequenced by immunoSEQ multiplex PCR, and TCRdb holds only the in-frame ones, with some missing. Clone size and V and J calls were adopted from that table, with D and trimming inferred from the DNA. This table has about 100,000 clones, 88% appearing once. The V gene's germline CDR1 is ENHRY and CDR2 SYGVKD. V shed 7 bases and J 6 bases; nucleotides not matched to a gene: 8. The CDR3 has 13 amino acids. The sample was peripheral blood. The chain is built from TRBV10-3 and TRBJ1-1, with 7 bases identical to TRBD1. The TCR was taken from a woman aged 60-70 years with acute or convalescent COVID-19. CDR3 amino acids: CAITAGGTAEAFF. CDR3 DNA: TGTGCCATCACCGCTGGGGGGACAGCTGAAGCTTTCTTT.